The TCR beta chain described here comes from a study of cytomegalovirus exposure and HLA in healthy donors. Background on the study: Roughly 77 million unique TCRs from HLA-typed donors made up an early data release. Of the donors genotyped, about 410 in all, around 76% fell in the Caucasian-associated ancestry cluster. Study results and limitations: In a later analysis, TCR beta V- and J-gene trimming showed a link to a missense DCLRE1C variant. Specificity for CMV antigens was confirmed in vitro for three of the CMV-associated chains.

The CDR3 totals 14 residues. With 3 bases clipped from V and 9 bases from J, the junction kept 8 bases outside the gene matches. Germline V gene lookup returns CDR1 LNHNV and CDR2 YYDKDF (reference sequence). For this clone: Antigen: not known.

The PCR made use of 60 Vbeta and 13 Jbeta primers. Profiling relied on immunoSEQ multiplex PCR, and the TCRdb table lists in-frame clones only, not all of them. The profile shows over 75,000 clones, around 76% of them singletons. The clonotype originates from a man in his forties or fifties in good health and CMV-seropositive. This chain links TRBV15 with TRBJ2-5, with 9 bases that match TRBD1. Sequencing was done on a sample of PBMCs. CDR3 residues: CATSSLGQGWAQYF. DNA of the CDR3: TGTGCCACCAGCAGCCTCGGACAGGGGTGGGCCCAGTACTTC.